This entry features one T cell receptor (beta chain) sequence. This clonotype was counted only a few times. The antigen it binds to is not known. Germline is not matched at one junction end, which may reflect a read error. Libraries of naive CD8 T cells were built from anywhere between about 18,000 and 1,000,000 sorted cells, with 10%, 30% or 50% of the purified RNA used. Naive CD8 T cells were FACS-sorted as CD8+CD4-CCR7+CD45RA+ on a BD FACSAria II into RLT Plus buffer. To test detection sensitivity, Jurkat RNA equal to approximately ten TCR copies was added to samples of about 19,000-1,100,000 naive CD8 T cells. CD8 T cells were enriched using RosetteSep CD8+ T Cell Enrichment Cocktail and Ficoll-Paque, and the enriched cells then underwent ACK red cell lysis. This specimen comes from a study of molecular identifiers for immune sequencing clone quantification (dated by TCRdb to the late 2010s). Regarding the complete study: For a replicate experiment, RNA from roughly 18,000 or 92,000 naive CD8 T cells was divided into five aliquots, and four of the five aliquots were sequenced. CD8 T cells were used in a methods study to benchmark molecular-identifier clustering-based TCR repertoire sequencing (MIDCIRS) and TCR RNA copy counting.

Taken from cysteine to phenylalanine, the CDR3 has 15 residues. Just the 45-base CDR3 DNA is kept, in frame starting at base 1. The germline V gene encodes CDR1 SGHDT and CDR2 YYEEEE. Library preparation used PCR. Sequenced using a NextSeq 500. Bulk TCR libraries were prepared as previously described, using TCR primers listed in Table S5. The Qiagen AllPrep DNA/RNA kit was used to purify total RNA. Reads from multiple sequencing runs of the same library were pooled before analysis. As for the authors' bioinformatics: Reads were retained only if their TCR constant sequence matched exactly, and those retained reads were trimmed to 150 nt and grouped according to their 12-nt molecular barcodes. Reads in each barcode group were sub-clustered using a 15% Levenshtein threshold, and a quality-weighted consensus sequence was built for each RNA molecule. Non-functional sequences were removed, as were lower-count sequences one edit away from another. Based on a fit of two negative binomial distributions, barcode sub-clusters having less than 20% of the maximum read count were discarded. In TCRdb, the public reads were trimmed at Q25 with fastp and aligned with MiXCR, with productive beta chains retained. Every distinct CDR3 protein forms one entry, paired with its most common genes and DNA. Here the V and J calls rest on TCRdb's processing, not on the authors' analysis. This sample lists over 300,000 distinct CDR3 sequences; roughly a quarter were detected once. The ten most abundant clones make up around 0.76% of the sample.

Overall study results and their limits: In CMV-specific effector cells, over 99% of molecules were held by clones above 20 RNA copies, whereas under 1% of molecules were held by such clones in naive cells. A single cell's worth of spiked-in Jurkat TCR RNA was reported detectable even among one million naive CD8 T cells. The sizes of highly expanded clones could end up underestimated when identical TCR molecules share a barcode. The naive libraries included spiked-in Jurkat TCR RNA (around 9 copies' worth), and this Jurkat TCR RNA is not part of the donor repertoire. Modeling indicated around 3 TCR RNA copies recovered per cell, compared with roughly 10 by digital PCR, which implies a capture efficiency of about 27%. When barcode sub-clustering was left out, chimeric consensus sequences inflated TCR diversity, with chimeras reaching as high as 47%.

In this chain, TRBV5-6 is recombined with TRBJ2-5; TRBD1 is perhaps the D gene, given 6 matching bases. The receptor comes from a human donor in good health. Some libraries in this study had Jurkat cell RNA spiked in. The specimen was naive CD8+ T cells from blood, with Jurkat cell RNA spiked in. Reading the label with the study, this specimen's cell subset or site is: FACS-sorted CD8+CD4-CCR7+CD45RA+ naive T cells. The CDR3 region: CASSLEIRGQGTQYF. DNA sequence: TGTGCCAGCAGCTTGGAAATCAGGGGACAAGGGACCCAGTACTTC.